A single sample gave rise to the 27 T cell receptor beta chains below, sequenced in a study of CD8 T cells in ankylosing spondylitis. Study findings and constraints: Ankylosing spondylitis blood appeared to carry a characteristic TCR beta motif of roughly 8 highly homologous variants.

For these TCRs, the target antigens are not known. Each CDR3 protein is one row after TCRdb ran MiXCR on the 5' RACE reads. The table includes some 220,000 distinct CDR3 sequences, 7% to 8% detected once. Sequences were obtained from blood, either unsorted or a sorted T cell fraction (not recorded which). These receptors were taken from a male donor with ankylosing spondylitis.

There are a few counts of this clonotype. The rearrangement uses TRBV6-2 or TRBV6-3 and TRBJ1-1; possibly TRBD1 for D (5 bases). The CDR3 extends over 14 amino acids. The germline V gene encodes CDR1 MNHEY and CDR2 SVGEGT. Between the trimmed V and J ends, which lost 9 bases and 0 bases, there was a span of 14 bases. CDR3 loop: CASADSMLNTEAFF. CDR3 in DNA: TGTGCCAGTGCCGACAGCATGTTGAACACTGAAGCTTTCTTT.

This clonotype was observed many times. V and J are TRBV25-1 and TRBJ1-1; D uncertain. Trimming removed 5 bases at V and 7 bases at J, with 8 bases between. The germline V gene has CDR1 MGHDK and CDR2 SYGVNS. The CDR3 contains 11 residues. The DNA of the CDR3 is TGTGCCAGCAGTTGGGGATATGAAGCTTTCTTT. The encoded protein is CASSWGYEAFF. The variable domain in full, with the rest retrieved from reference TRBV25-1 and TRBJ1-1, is EADIYQTPRYLVIGTGKKITLECSQTMGHDKMYWYQQDPGMELHLIHYSYGVNSTEKGDLSSESTVSRIRTEHFPLTLESARPSHTSQYLCASSWGYEAFFGQGTRLTVV.

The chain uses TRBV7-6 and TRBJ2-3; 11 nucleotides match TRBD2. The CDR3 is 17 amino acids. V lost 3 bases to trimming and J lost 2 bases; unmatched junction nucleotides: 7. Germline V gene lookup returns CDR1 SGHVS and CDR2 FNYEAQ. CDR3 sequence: CASSLGGSGRVTDTQYF. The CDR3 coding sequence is TGTGCCAGCAGCTTGGGAGGTAGCGGGAGGGTCACAGATACGCAGTATTTT.

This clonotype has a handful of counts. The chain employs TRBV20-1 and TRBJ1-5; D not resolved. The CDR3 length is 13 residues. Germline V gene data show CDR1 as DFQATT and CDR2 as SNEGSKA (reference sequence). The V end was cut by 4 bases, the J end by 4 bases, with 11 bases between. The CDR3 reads CSAKDSGNQPQHF. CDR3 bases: TGCAGTGCTAAGGACTCGGGAAATCAGCCCCAGCATTTT.

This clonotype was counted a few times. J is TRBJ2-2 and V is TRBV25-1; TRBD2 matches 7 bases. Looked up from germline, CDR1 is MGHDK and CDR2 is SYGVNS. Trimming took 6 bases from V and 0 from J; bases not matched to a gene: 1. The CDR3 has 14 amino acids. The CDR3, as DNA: TGTGCCAGCAGAAGCGGGGCGAACACCGGGGAGCTGTTTTTT. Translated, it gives CASRSGANTGELFF.

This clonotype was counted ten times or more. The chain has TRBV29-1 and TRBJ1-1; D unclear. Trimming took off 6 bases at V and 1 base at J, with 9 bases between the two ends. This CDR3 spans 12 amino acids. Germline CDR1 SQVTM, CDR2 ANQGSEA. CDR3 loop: CSVPWANTEAFF. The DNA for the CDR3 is TGCAGCGTCCCGTGGGCGAACACTGAAGCTTTCTTT. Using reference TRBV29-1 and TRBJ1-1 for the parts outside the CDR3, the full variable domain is SAVISQKPSRDICQRGTSLTIQCQVDSQVTMMFWYRQQPGQSLTLIATANQGSEATYESGFVIDKFPISRPNLTFSTLTVSNMSPEDSSIYLCSVPWANTEAFFGQGTRLTVV.

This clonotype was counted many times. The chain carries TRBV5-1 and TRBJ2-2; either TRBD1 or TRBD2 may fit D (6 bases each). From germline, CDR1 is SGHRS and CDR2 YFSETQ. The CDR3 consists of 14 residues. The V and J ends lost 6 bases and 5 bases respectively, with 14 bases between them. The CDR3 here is CASTFGGPTGELFF. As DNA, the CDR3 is TGCGCCAGCACCTTCGGGGGCCCAACCGGGGAGCTGTTTTTT.

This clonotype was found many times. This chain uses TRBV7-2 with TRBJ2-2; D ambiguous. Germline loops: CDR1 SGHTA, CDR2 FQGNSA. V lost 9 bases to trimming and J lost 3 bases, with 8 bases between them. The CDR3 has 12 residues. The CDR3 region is CASRRDTGELFF. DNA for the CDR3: TGTGCCAGTCGAAGGGACACCGGGGAGCTGTTTTTT.

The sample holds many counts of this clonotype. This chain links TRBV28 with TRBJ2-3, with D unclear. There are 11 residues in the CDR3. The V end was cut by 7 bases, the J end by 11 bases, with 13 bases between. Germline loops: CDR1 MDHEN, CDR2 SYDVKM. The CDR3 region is CASNARDEQYF. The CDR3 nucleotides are TGTGCCAGCAACGCCCGCGATGAGCAGTATTTT.

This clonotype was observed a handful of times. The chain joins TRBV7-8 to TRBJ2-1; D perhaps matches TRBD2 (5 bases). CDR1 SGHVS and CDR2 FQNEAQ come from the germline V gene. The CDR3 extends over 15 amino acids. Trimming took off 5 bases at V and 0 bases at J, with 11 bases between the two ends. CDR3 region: CASSPTIASYNEQFF. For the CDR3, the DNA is TGTGCCAGCAGCCCGACTATCGCCTCCTACAATGAGCAGTTCTTC.

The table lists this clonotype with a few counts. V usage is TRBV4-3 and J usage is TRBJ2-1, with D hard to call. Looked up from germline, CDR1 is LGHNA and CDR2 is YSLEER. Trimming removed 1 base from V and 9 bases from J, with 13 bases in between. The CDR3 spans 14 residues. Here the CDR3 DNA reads TGCGCCAGCAGCCAAGTCCACCTGTCAGGTGAGCAGTTCTTC. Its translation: CASSQVHLSGEQFF.

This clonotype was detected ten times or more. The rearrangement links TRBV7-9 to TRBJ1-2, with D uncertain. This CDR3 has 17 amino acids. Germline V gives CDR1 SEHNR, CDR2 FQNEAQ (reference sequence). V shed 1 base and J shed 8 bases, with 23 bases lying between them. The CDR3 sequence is CASSLGKFGRPYEGYTF. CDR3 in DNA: TGTGCCAGCAGCTTAGGAAAGTTTGGCAGACCCTATGAGGGCTACACCTTC.

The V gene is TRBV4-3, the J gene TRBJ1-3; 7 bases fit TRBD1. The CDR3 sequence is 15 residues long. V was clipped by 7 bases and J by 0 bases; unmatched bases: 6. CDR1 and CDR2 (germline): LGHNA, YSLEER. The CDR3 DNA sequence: TGCGCCAGCAAGACGGACAGGTTCTCTGGAAACACCATATATTTT. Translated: CASKTDRFSGNTIYF.

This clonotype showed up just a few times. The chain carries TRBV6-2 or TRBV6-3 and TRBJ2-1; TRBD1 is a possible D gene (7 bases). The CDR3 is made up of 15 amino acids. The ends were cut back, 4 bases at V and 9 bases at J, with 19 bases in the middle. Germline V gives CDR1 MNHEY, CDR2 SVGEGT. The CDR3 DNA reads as TGTGCCAGCAGTTTTCCTTTTCAGGGGGGAGCTGAGCAGTTCTTC. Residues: CASSFPFQGGAEQFF.

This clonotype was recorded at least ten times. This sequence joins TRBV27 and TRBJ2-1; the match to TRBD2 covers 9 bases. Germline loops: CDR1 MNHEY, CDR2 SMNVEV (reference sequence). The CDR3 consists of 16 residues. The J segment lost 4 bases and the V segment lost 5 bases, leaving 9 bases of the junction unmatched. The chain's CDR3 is CASSLDGTSRYNEQFF. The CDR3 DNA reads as TGTGCCAGCAGTCTAGATGGGACTAGCAGATACAATGAGCAGTTCTTC.

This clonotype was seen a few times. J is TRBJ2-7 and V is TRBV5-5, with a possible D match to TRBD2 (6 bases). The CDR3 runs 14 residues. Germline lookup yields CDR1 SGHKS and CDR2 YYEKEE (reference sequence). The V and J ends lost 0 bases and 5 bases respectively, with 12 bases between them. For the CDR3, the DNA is TGTGCCAGCAGCTTGGTAGCGGAGATACACGAGCAGTACTTC. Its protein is CASSLVAEIHEQYF.

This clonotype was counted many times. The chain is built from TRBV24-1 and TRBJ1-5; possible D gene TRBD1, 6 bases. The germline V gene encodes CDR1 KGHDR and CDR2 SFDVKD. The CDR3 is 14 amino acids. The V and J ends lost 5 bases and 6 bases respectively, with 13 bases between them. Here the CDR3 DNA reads TGTGCCACCAGTGTCAGGGGACGGGGTCAGCCCCAGCATTTT. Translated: CATSVRGRGQPQHF.

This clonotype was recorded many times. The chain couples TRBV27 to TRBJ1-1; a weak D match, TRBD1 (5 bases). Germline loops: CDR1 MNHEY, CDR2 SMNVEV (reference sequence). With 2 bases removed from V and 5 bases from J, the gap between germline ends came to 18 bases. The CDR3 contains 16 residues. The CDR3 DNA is TGTGCCAGCAGTTTAGGGGCACGGGGTGGGTGGACTGAAGCTTTCTTT. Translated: CASSLGARGGWTEAFF.

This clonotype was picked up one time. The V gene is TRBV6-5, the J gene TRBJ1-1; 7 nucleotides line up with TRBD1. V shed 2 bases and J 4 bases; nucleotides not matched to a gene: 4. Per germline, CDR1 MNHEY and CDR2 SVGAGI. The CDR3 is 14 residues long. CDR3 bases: TGTGCCAGCAGTTACCAGGCAGGGGGCACTGAAGCTTTCTTT. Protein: CASSYQAGGTEAFF.

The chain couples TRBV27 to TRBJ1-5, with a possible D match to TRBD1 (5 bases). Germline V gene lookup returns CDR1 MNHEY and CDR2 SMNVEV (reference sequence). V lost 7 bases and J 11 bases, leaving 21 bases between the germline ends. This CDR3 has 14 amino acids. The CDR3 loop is CASMRLGPKGAQHF. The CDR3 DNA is TGTGCCAGCATGCGCCTAGGTCCCAAAGGGGCCCAGCATTTT.

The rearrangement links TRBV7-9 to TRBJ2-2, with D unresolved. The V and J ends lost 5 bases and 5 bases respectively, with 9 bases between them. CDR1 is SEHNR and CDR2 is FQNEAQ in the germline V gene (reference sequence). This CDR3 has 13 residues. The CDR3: CASSHGLTGELFF. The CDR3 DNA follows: TGTGCCAGCAGCCACGGGCTTACCGGGGAGCTGTTTTTT.

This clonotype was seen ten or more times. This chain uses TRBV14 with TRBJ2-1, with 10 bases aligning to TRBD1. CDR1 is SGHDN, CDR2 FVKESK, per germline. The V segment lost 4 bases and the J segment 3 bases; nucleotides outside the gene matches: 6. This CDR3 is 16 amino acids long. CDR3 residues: CASSPGTGVLYNEQFF. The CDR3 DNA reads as TGTGCCAGCAGCCCAGGGACAGGGGTCCTCTACAATGAGCAGTTCTTC.

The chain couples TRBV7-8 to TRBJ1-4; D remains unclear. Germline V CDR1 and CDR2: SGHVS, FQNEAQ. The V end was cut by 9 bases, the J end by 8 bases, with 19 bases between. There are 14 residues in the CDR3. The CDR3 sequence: CARSPRRPREKLFF. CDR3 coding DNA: TGTGCCAGGAGCCCCCGGCGCCCCAGGGAAAAACTGTTTTTT.

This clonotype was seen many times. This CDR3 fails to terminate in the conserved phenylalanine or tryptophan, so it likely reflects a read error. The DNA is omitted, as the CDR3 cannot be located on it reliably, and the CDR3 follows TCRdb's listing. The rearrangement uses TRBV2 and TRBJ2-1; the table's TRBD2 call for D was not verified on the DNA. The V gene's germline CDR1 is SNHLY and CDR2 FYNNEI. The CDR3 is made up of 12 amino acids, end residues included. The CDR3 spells CASRASGTSKVL.

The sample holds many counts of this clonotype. CDR3 DNA: TGTGCCAGCAGAGAGGGACAGGGTCCTACCTACGAGCAGTACTTC. Translation: CASREGQGPTYEQYF. V usage is TRBV6-1 and J usage is TRBJ2-7, with TRBD1 matching 9 bases. This CDR3 is built from 15 residues. Germline V gene data show CDR1 as MNHNS and CDR2 as SASEGT. With V trimmed by 6 bases and J by 2 bases, 8 bases remained unmatched.

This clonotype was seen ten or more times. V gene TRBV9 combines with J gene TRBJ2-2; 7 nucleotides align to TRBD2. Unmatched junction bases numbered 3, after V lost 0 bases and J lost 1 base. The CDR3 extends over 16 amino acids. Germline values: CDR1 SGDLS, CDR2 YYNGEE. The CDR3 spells CASSVASGLNTGELFF. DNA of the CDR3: TGTGCCAGCAGCGTAGCTAGCGGATTGAACACCGGGGAGCTGTTTTTT.

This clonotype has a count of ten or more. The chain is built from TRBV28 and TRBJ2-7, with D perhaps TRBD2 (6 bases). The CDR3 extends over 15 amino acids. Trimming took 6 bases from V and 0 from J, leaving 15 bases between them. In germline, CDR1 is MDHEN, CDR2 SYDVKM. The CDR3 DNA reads TGTGCCAGCAGCTTCCGGCTAGCGAACTCCTACGAGCAGTACTTC. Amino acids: CASSFRLANSYEQYF.